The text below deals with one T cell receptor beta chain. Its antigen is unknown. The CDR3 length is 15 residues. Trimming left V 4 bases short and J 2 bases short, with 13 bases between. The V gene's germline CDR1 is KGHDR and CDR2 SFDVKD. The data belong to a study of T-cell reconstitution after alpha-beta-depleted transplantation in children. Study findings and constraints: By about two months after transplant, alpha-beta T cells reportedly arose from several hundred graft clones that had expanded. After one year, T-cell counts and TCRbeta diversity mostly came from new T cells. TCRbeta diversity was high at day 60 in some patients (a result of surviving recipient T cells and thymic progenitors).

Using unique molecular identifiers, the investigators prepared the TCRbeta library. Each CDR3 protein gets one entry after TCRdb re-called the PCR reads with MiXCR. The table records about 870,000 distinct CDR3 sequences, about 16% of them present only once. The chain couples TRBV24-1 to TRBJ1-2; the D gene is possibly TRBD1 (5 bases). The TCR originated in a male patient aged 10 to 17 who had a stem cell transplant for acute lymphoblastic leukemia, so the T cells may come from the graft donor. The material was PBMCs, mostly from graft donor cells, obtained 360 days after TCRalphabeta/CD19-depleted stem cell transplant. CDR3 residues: CATSDRRTPNYGYTF. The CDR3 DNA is TGTGCCACCAGTGACCGCAGGACACCGAACTATGGCTACACCTTC.